Below are 14 T cell receptor beta chains sequenced from a single sample in a study of cytomegalovirus exposure and HLA in healthy donors. This PCR relied on a set of 60 Vbeta primers and 13 Jbeta primers. This table comes from immunoSEQ multiplex PCR, and its TCRdb copy is limited to in-frame clones, with some not included. The table includes approximately 150,000 clones, approximately 76% detected once. The sequencing sample was made of PBMCs. All receptors come from a man aged 40-50 years in good health and CMV-seronegative.

V gene TRBV28 combines with J gene TRBJ2-7, with 10 bases aligning to TRBD2. The V segment lost 3 bases and the J segment 6 bases; nucleotides outside the gene matches: 5. The V gene's germline CDR1 is MDHEN and CDR2 SYDVKM. This CDR3 comprises 14 residues. The CDR3 loop reads CASSFLSGGGEQYF. CDR3 in DNA: TGTGCCAGCAGTTTTTTGAGCGGGGGGGGCGAGCAGTACTTC.

The J gene is TRBJ2-7, the V gene TRBV5-5; tentative D call: TRBD2 (5 bases). Germline values: CDR1 SGHKS, CDR2 YYEKEE (reference sequence). The CDR3 covers 13 residues. Trimming removed 0 bases from V and 6 bases from J, with 10 bases in between. This CDR3 reads CASSLGSSIEQYF. DNA for the CDR3: TGTGCCAGCAGCTTGGGCTCTAGCATCGAGCAGTACTTC.

The chain recombines TRBV12-5 with TRBJ2-1; D perhaps matches TRBD2 (6 bases). The V and J ends lost 7 bases and 0 bases respectively, with 13 bases between them. This CDR3 contains 15 residues. Looked up from germline, CDR1 is LGHNT and CDR2 is FRNRAP. The CDR3 reads CASAVPGVSYNEQFF. As DNA, the CDR3 is TGTGCTAGTGCCGTTCCGGGGGTCTCCTACAATGAGCAGTTCTTC.

The V call is TRBV29-1, the J call TRBJ2-6; D may be TRBD2 (5 bases). Looked up from germline, CDR1 is SQVTM and CDR2 is ANQGSEA. The CDR3 spans 19 residues. V lost 0 bases and J 0 bases, leaving 18 bases between the germline ends. CDR3 region: CSVEDPSNRLSSGANVLTF. In DNA form, the CDR3 reads TGCAGCGTTGAAGATCCGTCCAATAGACTAAGCTCTGGGGCCAACGTCCTGACTTTC.

The V and J genes are TRBV28 and TRBJ2-3, with 7 bases identical to TRBD1. CDR3 length: 16 residues. Germline CDR1 is MDHEN and CDR2 is SYDVKM. V dropped 7 bases and J dropped 2; count of bases not matched to a gene: 12. The CDR3 nucleotides read TGTGCCAGCAAGGGTAGTGGGACAGTGCCCACAGATACGCAGTATTTT. Protein sequence: CASKGSGTVPTDTQYF.

The rearrangement joins TRBV19 to TRBJ1-5; 9 bases map to TRBD1. Germline V CDR1 and CDR2: LNHDA, SQIVND (reference sequence). The CDR3 has 19 amino acids. Trimming took 3 bases from V and 1 from J; bases not matched to a gene: 13. CDR3 bases: TGTGCCAGTAGTATCCGCCGGGGACAGGGCGATTTAAGCAATCAGCCCCAGCATTTT. Translated, it gives CASSIRRGQGDLSNQPQHF.

This chain uses TRBV9 with TRBJ1-3; no clear D gene. Trimming removed 0 bases at V and 7 bases at J, with 8 bases between. Germline-derived CDR1 and CDR2 are SGDLS and YYNGEE. CDR3 length: 13 amino acids. The chain's CDR3 is CASSVGQENTIYF. The CDR3 DNA reads TGTGCCAGCAGCGTAGGACAAGAGAACACCATATATTTT.

The chain combines TRBV30 with TRBJ2-3, with 7 bases identical to TRBD2. V lost 5 bases, J lost 8 bases, and 7 bases stayed unmatched. Germline V gene lookup returns CDR1 GTSNPN and CDR2 SVGIG (reference sequence). The CDR3 contains 12 residues. The DNA for the CDR3 is TGTGCCTGGGTTTCCCCTAGCGGTACGCAGTATTTT. Protein sequence: CAWVSPSGTQYF.

The chain recombines TRBV5-1 with TRBJ1-2; D possibly corresponds to TRBD1 (6 bases). This CDR3 has 15 amino acids. V was trimmed by 0 bases and J by 3 bases, leaving 12 bases between them. The germline gives CDR1 SGHRS, CDR2 YFSETQ. CDR3 in DNA: TGCGCCAGCAGCTTGGCAGGGGAGAAACACTATGGCTACACCTTC. Its translation is CASSLAGEKHYGYTF.

The V and J genes are TRBV4-1 and TRBJ1-1; tentatively, D is TRBD1 (5 bases). Germline CDR1 is MGHRA and CDR2 is YSYEKL. CDR3 length: 14 residues. Trimming stripped 2 bases from V and 3 bases from J, with 10 bases between. CDR3 residues: CASSQFSRDTEAFF. Here the CDR3 DNA reads TGCGCCAGCAGCCAATTCAGCAGGGACACTGAAGCTTTCTTT.

The chain joins TRBV10-3 to TRBJ2-7, with TRBD2 matching over 8 bases. V lost 6 bases to trimming and J lost 1 base; unmatched junction nucleotides: 11. Germline V CDR1 and CDR2: ENHRY, SYGVKD. This CDR3 is built from 16 residues. In DNA, the CDR3 is TGTGCCATCAGCCTCTTCGGGTCTAGCGGGTCCTACGAGCAGTACTTC. Amino acids: CAISLFGSSGSYEQYF.

This sequence joins TRBV30 and TRBJ1-6; D remains unclear. Trimming cost V 4 bases and J 6 bases, with 22 bases left between them. CDR3 length equals 17 residues. Germline lookup yields CDR1 GTSNPN and CDR2 SVGIG (reference sequence). The CDR3 DNA follows: TGTGCCTGGACTAAGACTTTAACCCCCCCAGTTAATTCACCCCTCCACTTT. Residues: CAWTKTLTPPVNSPLHF.

This chain joins TRBV5-1 and TRBJ2-2; 13 bases line up with TRBD2. This CDR3 is built from 18 residues. Germline CDR1 is SGHRS and CDR2 is YFSETQ. With 4 bases clipped from V and 2 bases from J, the junction kept 8 bases outside the gene matches. In DNA, the CDR3 is TGCGCCAGCAGCCTGACACTAGCGGGAGGGGGAAACACCGGGGAGCTGTTTTTT. It specifies CASSLTLAGGGNTGELFF.

The chain carries TRBV6-1 and TRBJ1-2; 10 bases are a match to TRBD1. The trim removed 1 base at V and 4 bases at J, leaving 3 bases unmatched. Germline CDR1 is MNHNS and CDR2 is SASEGT. The CDR3 extends over 15 amino acids. CDR3 sequence: CASSEGTGGSYGYTF. The DNA for the CDR3 is TGTGCCAGCAGTGAAGGGACAGGGGGATCCTATGGCTACACCTTC.